A single TCR beta chain is shown here with its context. Antigen specificity is unknown. One entry per CDR3 protein results from TCRdb running MiXCR on the RT-PCR reads. The sample gives hundreds of thousands of distinct CDR3 sequences, 25% of which show up once; over 1.5% is in the top ten. This sample was taken from a study of response to subunit inactivated influenza vaccine. The study, taken as a whole, reports: The authors put forward the suggestion that each seasonal influenza vaccination may bring in only a limited number of new T cells.

The CDR3 contains 15 residues. Looked up from germline, CDR1 is SGHRS and CDR2 is YFSETQ. V dropped 7 bases and J dropped 3; count of bases not matched to a gene: 6. This sample comprised CD4+ T cells sorted from PBMCs, obtained roughly 5 days after vaccination. The origin of this receptor is a man aged 50-60 years who received an inactivated influenza vaccine. The chain combines TRBV5-1 with TRBJ2-3, with TRBD2 matching 12 bases. CDR3 coding DNA: TGCGCCAGCCTCTTGGGGACTAGCGGGACAGATACGCAGTATTTT. The encoded protein is CASLLGTSGTDTQYF.